Below, 27 T cell receptor beta chains from the same sample are listed, as sequenced in a study of regulatory dendritic cells for organ transplantation. Sorted T cells were CFSE-labeled and cultured less than 6 days with allogeneic regulatory or mature dendritic cells at 1:10. TCRdb's table, derived via immunoSEQ multiplex PCR, lists solely in-frame clones and lacks some. This table has about 7,800 clones, around 70% appearing once. The antigens these receptors bind are not known. The material sequenced was memory CD4+ T cells from blood cultured with dendritic cells. Subset given: CD45RO+ memory T cells. The receptors originated from a human donor in good health.

The CDR3 DNA reads as TGTGCCAGCTCACCCTCGACAGTCTGGGGTGAAAAACTGTTTTTT. It codes for CASSPSTVWGEKLFF. The chain uses TRBV18 and TRBJ1-4; D might be TRBD1 (5 bases). The V gene lost 3 bases and the J gene lost 7 bases, with 15 bases spanning the gap. The length of the CDR3 is 15 residues. Germline loops: CDR1 KGHSH, CDR2 LQKENI.

V and J are TRBV5-1 and TRBJ2-1; 7 bases are a match to TRBD2. The J segment lost 4 bases and the V segment lost 4 bases, leaving 11 bases of the junction unmatched. The germline V gene has CDR1 SGHRS and CDR2 YFSETQ. The CDR3 runs to 16 residues. CDR3 nucleotide sequence: TGCGCCAGCAGCCCGCCTGTCGCGGGGGTATACAATGAGCAGTTCTTC. It translates to CASSPPVAGVYNEQFF.

V is TRBV27 and J is TRBJ1-4; D perhaps matches TRBD1 (6 bases). CDR1 and CDR2 from the germline V gene are MNHEY and SMNVEV (reference sequence). The ends were cut back, 5 bases at V and 0 bases at J, with 10 bases in the middle. The CDR3 consists of 15 residues. The CDR3 DNA follows: TGTGCCAGCAGTGAGGACAGTTCAACTAATGAAAAACTGTTTTTT. This gives the protein CASSEDSSTNEKLFF.

The V and J genes are TRBV5-4 and TRBJ2-3; possible D gene TRBD2, 5 bases. Trimming cost V 4 bases and J 4 bases, with 13 bases left between them. The CDR3 is made up of 14 amino acids. Germline V gives CDR1 SGHNT, CDR2 YYREEE (reference sequence). In DNA, the CDR3 is TGTGCCAGCAGCCCCGGACTCACCCCAGATACGCAGTATTTT. It specifies CASSPGLTPDTQYF. The full variable domain, completed using reference TRBV5-4 and TRBJ2-3, is ETGVTQSPTHLIKTRGQQVTLRCSSQSGHNTVSWYQQALGQGPQFIFQYYREEENGRGNFPPRFSGLQFPNYSSELNVNALELDDSALYLCASSPGLTPDTQYFGPGTRLTVL.

The genes are TRBV10-2 and TRBJ1-2, with TRBD1 as a possible D gene (5 bases). Trimming took off 5 bases at V and 1 base at J, with 14 bases between the two ends. Germline V gene sequence: CDR1 WSHSY, CDR2 SAAADI. The CDR3 sequence is 15 residues long. In DNA form, the CDR3 reads TGCGCCAGCAGTAGACAGTCAGTTAATAACTATGGCTACACCTTC. The encoded protein is CASSRQSVNNYGYTF.

The rearrangement joins TRBV7-8 to TRBJ2-1, with D unclear. With 1 base removed from V and 0 bases from J, the gap between germline ends came to 16 bases. This CDR3 region has 18 residues. CDR1 is SGHVS and CDR2 is FQNEAQ in the germline V gene. CDR3 nucleotide sequence: TGTGCCAGCAGCTTAGGAGGTGGCCTAGTGAGCTCCTACAATGAGCAGTTCTTC. Translation gives CASSLGGGLVSSYNEQFF. Full variable domain (remainder filled in from reference TRBV7-8 and TRBJ2-1): GAGVSQSPRYKVAKRGQDVALRCDPISGHVSLFWYQQALGQGPEFLTYFQNEAQLDKSGLPSDRFFAERPEGSVSTLKIQRTQQEDSAVYLCASSLGGGLVSSYNEQFFGPGTRLTVL.

The J gene is TRBJ2-5, the V gene TRBV2, with D maybe TRBD1 (5 bases). Between the trimmed V and J ends, which lost 9 bases and 4 bases, there was a span of 6 bases. From germline, CDR1 is SNHLY and CDR2 FYNNEI. CDR3 length: 10 residues. CDR3 amino acids: CASGAETQYF. CDR3 coding DNA: TGTGCCAGTGGGGCAGAGACCCAGTACTTC. The full variable domain, with the rest looked up from reference TRBV2 and TRBJ2-5, is EPEVTQTPSHQVTQMGQEVILRCVPISNHLYFYWYRQILGQKVEFLVSFYNNEISEKSEIFDDQFSVERPDGSNFTLKIRSTKLEDSAMYFCASGAETQYFGPGTRLLVL.

The chain combines TRBV7-9 with TRBJ1-2, with 7 bases lining up with TRBD1. This CDR3 has 13 residues. The germline gives CDR1 SEHNR, CDR2 FQNEAQ (reference sequence). V lost 5 bases, J lost 6 bases, and 6 bases stayed unmatched. DNA for the CDR3: TGTGCCAGCAGCGACAGGGAAACCAATGGCTACACCTTC. This codes for CASSDRETNGYTF.

The gene calls are TRBV10-3 and TRBJ1-2; D may be TRBD1 (5 bases). Germline V gene lookup returns CDR1 ENHRY and CDR2 SYGVKD. The CDR3 sequence is 13 residues long. V lost 3 bases and J lost 8, with 13 bases in between. In DNA, the CDR3 is TGTGCCATCAGTGAATCCAGGGAGGGCGGCTACACCTTC. Translating it yields CAISESREGGYTF.

This chain uses TRBV7-3 with TRBJ2-3; D perhaps matches TRBD1 (5 bases). Germline CDR1 is SGHTA and CDR2 is FQGTGA. The CDR3 runs to 17 residues. Trimming shortened V by 5 bases and J by 3 bases, and 21 bases separated the two germline ends. CDR3 amino acids: CASSELFVGAGTDTQYF. CDR3 coding DNA: TGTGCCAGCAGCGAACTTTTCGTAGGGGCTGGGACAGATACGCAGTATTTT.

The gene calls are TRBV2 and TRBJ2-5; TRBD2 aligns across 9 bases. The junction had 11 bases not matched to a gene; V was cut back by 4 bases and J by 2 bases. In germline, CDR1 is SNHLY, CDR2 FYNNEI. The CDR3 covers 17 residues. This chain's CDR3 is CASSVLAGLGGQETQYF. For the CDR3, the DNA is TGTGCCAGCAGTGTTCTAGCGGGGCTTGGAGGACAAGAGACCCAGTACTTC. Complete variable domain (other parts from reference TRBV2 and TRBJ2-5): EPEVTQTPSHQVTQMGQEVILRCVPISNHLYFYWYRQILGQKVEFLVSFYNNEISEKSEIFDDQFSVERPDGSNFTLKIRSTKLEDSAMYFCASSVLAGLGGQETQYFGPGTRLLVL.

CDR3 coding DNA: TGCGCCAGCAGCCTCTTGGACAGGGGAGGCCAGCCCCAGCATTTT. As protein: CASSLLDRGGQPQHF. The chain employs TRBV5-1 and TRBJ1-5, with 9 bases fitting TRBD1. V lost 4 bases, J lost 7 bases, and 9 bases stayed unmatched. Germline V gene sequence: CDR1 SGHRS, CDR2 YFSETQ. This CDR3 has 15 residues.

This clone came up a few times. This rearrangement joins TRBV5-1 to TRBJ1-3; tentatively, D is TRBD1 (5 bases). CDR1 SGHRS and CDR2 YFSETQ come from the germline V gene. The length of the CDR3 is 15 residues. Trimming pared 1 base from V and 0 bases from J, leaving 8 bases between. The CDR3 sequence is CASSLTQVSGNTIYF. The CDR3 nucleotides are TGCGCCAGCAGCTTGACACAGGTCTCTGGAAACACCATATATTTT.

This clone is judged medium-sized (0.01 to 0.1%). The J gene is TRBJ2-3, the V gene TRBV10-3, with TRBD1 matching over 8 bases. Germline-derived CDR1 and CDR2 are ENHRY and SYGVKD. V shed 10 bases and J 0 bases; nucleotides not matched to a gene: 6. CDR3 length equals 14 residues. In DNA, the CDR3 is TGTGCCACTAAGGACAGGGATAGCACAGATACGCAGTATTTT. This encodes CATKDRDSTDTQYF.

The sample holds one count of this clone. The genes are TRBV5-1 and TRBJ2-7, with 8 nucleotides matching TRBD2. The germline gives CDR1 SGHRS, CDR2 YFSETQ. The CDR3 covers 13 residues. V was clipped by 3 bases and J by 2 bases; unmatched bases: 1. The CDR3 coding sequence is TGCGCCAGCAGCTATAGCGGGACCTACGAGCAGTACTTC. Translated: CASSYSGTYEQYF.

V usage is TRBV4-3 and J usage is TRBJ1-2, with a possible D match to TRBD1 (5 bases). V was clipped by 3 bases and J by 0 bases, with 11 bases between them. Germline lookup yields CDR1 LGHNA and CDR2 YSLEER. The CDR3 runs to 15 residues. The CDR3 sequence: CASSHSGHSNYGYTF. CDR3 nucleotide sequence: TGCGCCAGCAGCCACTCAGGACACTCTAACTATGGCTACACCTTC.

The V call is TRBV2, the J call TRBJ1-4; 7 bases line up with TRBD1. The germline V gene encodes CDR1 SNHLY and CDR2 FYNNEI. The CDR3 is 13 amino acids. The trim removed 8 bases at V and 5 bases at J, leaving 5 bases unmatched. CDR3 region: CASQGQSNEKLFF. The CDR3, as DNA: TGTGCCAGCCAGGGACAGTCGAATGAAAAACTGTTTTTT.

The chain employs TRBV9 and TRBJ1-1; no reliable D call. Germline-derived CDR1 and CDR2 are SGDLS and YYNGEE. V was shortened by 4 bases and J by 0 bases, with 13 bases between the two germline ends. The CDR3 loop spans 15 amino acids. This CDR3 is CASSRDPGLNTEAFF. The CDR3 DNA reads as TGTGCCAGCAGCCGAGATCCGGGATTGAACACTGAAGCTTTCTTT. Variable domain in full (rest from reference TRBV9 and TRBJ1-1): DSGVTQTPKHLITATGQRVTLRCSPRSGDLSVYWYQQSLDQGLQFLIQYYNGEERAKGNILERFSAQQFPDLHSELNLSSLELGDSALYFCASSRDPGLNTEAFFGQGTRLTVV.

The chain has TRBV5-8 and TRBJ2-3, with D perhaps TRBD2 (5 bases). Germline V gives CDR1 SGHTS, CDR2 YDEGEE. The length of the CDR3 is 16 residues. V gave up 5 bases and J gave up 3 bases, with 19 bases separating them. The CDR3 DNA reads TGTGCCAGCAGGCTAATTGAGGGAGCACGGACAGATACGCAGTATTTT. This codes for CASRLIEGARTDTQYF.

V gene TRBV4-1 combines with J gene TRBJ2-7, with 8 bases matching TRBD1. Germline values: CDR1 MGHRA, CDR2 YSYEKL. The CDR3 has 15 residues. V dropped 4 bases and J dropped 5; count of bases not matched to a gene: 10. CDR3: CASSPWTGTSNEQYF. The CDR3, as DNA: TGCGCCAGCAGCCCCTGGACAGGGACGTCGAACGAGCAGTACTTC.

The genes are TRBV7-9 and TRBJ1-3; 9 bases are a match to TRBD1. The CDR3 totals 16 residues. V was clipped by 4 bases and J by 2 bases; unmatched bases: 6. Germline V gene sequence: CDR1 SEHNR, CDR2 FQNEAQ (reference sequence). For the CDR3, the DNA is TGTGCCAGCAGCTCCCTCCGGACAGGGGCTGGAAACACCATATATTTT. Its protein product is CASSSLRTGAGNTIYF.

The chain uses TRBV7-2 and TRBJ2-2; D gene ambiguous. The CDR3 length is 12 residues. With 3 bases removed from V and 5 bases from J, the gap between germline ends came to 4 bases. Germline CDR1 reads SGHTA; CDR2 reads FQGNSA. CDR3 residues: CASSFATGELFF. CDR3 sequence (DNA): TGTGCCAGCAGCTTCGCGACCGGGGAGCTGTTTTTT.

This clone appeared once. This sequence joins TRBV5-4 and TRBJ2-1, with TRBD2 identical over 11 bases. The J segment lost 2 bases and the V segment lost 3 bases, leaving 4 bases of the junction unmatched. This CDR3 is built from 16 residues. The V gene's germline CDR1 is SGHNT and CDR2 YYREEE (reference sequence). CDR3 protein: CASSSGTSGTYNEQFF. For the CDR3, the DNA is TGTGCCAGCAGCTCAGGGACTAGCGGAACCTACAATGAGCAGTTCTTC.

This clone is classed as medium-sized. The V gene is TRBV11-3, the J gene TRBJ1-1; possibly TRBD1 for D (5 bases). Deletions cut 5 bases from V and 4 bases from J, with 17 bases between. CDR3 length: 15 residues. Germline CDR1 and CDR2: SGHNT and YENEEA. This chain's CDR3 is CASSPSYGGGTEAFF. CDR3 in DNA: TGTGCCAGCAGCCCATCCTACGGGGGAGGCACTGAAGCTTTCTTT.

The chain recombines TRBV6-5 with TRBJ1-1; 9 nucleotides line up with TRBD1. The V segment lost 5 bases and the J segment 1 base; nucleotides outside the gene matches: 2. The length of the CDR3 is 14 residues. From germline, CDR1 is MNHEY and CDR2 SVGAGI. This CDR3 is CASSTGQGNTEAFF. In nucleotides, the CDR3 is TGTGCCAGCAGTACGGGACAGGGGAACACTGAAGCTTTCTTT.

This chain uses TRBV4-3 with TRBJ1-2; 8 positions match TRBD1. There are 14 residues in the CDR3. Trimming at V came to 0 bases and at J to 5 bases, leaving 2 bases not matched to a gene. Germline-derived CDR1 and CDR2 are LGHNA and YSLEER. CDR3 nucleotides: TGCGCCAGCAGCCAAGATCGGACAGGGTATGGCTACACCTTC. It translates to CASSQDRTGYGYTF.

This clone was picked up one time. This chain links TRBV7-8 with TRBJ1-1; a possible D gene is TRBD1 (5 bases). V was shortened by 6 bases and J by 8 bases, with 22 bases between the two germline ends. The CDR3 has 15 amino acids. Germline CDR1 SGHVS, CDR2 FQNEAQ. CDR3 coding DNA: TGTGCCAGCAGGCAGCTTAGTTCAGGGCTCCGCGAAGCTTTCTTT. Encoded protein: CASRQLSSGLREAFF.